These T cell receptor beta chains were read from a single sample in a study of T cells in Graves' hyperthyroidism and ophthalmopathy. MiXCR, applied by TCRdb to the multiplex PCR reads, yields one record per CDR3 protein. This sample has about 710,000 distinct CDR3 sequences, with about 17% found just once. Sequencing was performed on blood. These receptors all come from a young man with Graves' hyperthyroidism. The conserved cysteine and the conserved F or W are not part of the CDR3 here. The order of the fields is V gene, CDR3 protein.

TRBV4-3,ASSQEWTERGSYEQY
TRBV29-1,SVGTGDGEQY
TRBV3-1,ASSQVMIEKLF
TRBV4-2,ASSHPLAGGGINEQF
TRBV2,ASSEEINQPQH
TRBV6-1,ASSGMDSATYEQY
TRBV18,ASSPLLDRAYEQY
TRBV20-1,SARAGSGYEQY
TRBV30,AWSGAAGGPRNEQF
TRBV20-1,SAGAAERGRTDTQY
TRBV28,ASSGARGGYEQY
TRBV20-1,SAEWGPPGNEQF
TRBV10-1,ASSEAGVGNEQF
TRBV27,ASNEGGPYNEQF
TRBV24-1,ATSDLSPTGELF
TRBV20-1,SARDGKETQY
TRBV5-1,ASSSTSGSYQETQY
TRBV4-1,ASSHGASALNTGELF
TRBV6-5,ASSYPGSTQH
TRBV28,ASSLLHGRAF
TRBV6-6,ASSYAPGTGDYGYT
TRBV7-9,AIQPTAISSYNEQF
TRBV11-2,ASSWDRGYNEQF
TRBV10-3,AIRAGGPDEQY
TRBV5-5,ASSLGSLINTEAF
TRBV27,ASSALGFRTSGAPDTQY
TRBV15,ATSRELNTEAF
TRBV7-2,ASSLNSINIQY
TRBV28,ASSFAGISNQPQH
TRBV20-1,SARGGGFPLTDTQY
TRBV20-1,SASYEGIGTEAF
TRBV6-2/TRBV6-3,ASRDVGAWRPQH
TRBV18,ASSPNGRGVDTIY
TRBV20-1,SARARTRASGELF
TRBV28,ASKGWTEAF
TRBV4-2,ASSPGLESADTQY
TRBV7-2,ASSFRLSVDSRSDTQY
TRBV7-8,ASSLERLAGEPYEQY
TRBV20-1,SASPGLNTEAF
TRBV20-1,SASLGAGGNEQF
TRBV6-2/TRBV6-3,ASSYGRSNQPQH
TRBV28,ASSFGRDGGEKLF
TRBV2,ASREQGPYGYT
TRBV9,ASSVGDGGAYEQY
TRBV5-1,ASSLGGGPDTQY
TRBV5-1,ASSLVWAGTHEQY
TRBV20-1,SARDPRSSVYEQY
TRBV12-3/TRBV12-4,ASSNQDEQY
TRBV20-1,SATRLARDGNEQF
TRBV29-1,SVEGILPASEQF
TRBV20-1,SARFAELASYEQY
TRBV2,ASSEVPGGGQPQH
TRBV7-2,ASVAGDTQY
TRBV14,ASSSHSTNTGELF
TRBV28,ASSFEGNGNTIY
TRBV29-1,SAAGGSAGLSYNEQF